The rows below give T cell receptor beta chains drawn from one sample of a study of OX40 agonist ivuxolimab in advanced cancers. The assay was immunoSEQ multiplex PCR, and TCRdb's table has in-frame clones only and misses some. The sample records about 19,000 clones, about 83% being singletons. This specimen was CD4+ or CD8+ T cells sorted from blood, taken in a trial of the OX40 agonist ivuxolimab. All receptors come from an adult with an advanced solid tumor such as melanoma, head and neck, liver or kidney cancer. CDR3s include the opening cysteine and the closing phenylalanine or tryptophan. Clone size is not always given. Where it is, it says once, few, many or a class for expanded clones.

V gene	clone size	J gene	CDR3 protein
TRBV14	.	TRBJ2-5	CASSQGSQETQYF
TRBV19	.	TRBJ2-2	CASSLAGVLTGELFF
TRBV28	few	TRBJ1-2	CASNDQGQGEDNTF
TRBV7-2	.	TRBJ2-1	CASSLGLFLSSTYNEQFF
TRBV7-9	.	TRBJ1-2	CASSLAGQLANYGYTF
TRBV5-1	.	TRBJ2-1	CASSLVGGSYNEQFF
TRBV9	.	TRBJ1-1	CASSASGRGLLEAFF
TRBV12-5	.	TRBJ2-2	CASGPNTGELFF
TRBV5-1	once	TRBJ1-1	CASSSGTQSLNTEAFF
TRBV15	.	TRBJ1-4	CATSSWARSNEKLFF
TRBV4-3	.	TRBJ1-5	CASSLNNQPQHF
TRBV7-6	.	TRBJ2-3	CASSSTLGTSGGGSTDTQYF
TRBV5-4	.	TRBJ2-7	CASSLDEGRHEQYF
TRBV29-1	.	TRBJ2-7	CSGSRDKIYEQYF
TRBV7-9	once	TRBJ2-1	CAGLYGVSNSYNEQFF
TRBV7-2	.	TRBJ1-2	CASSPHADRANYGYTF
TRBV4-3	.	TRBJ2-7	CASSLGPLLYEQYF
TRBV9	.	TRBJ1-5	CASSVGGYGNQPQHF
TRBV11-2	.	TRBJ2-2	CASSLASFRGTGELFF
TRBV9	.	TRBJ2-7	CASSVAGSSSYEQYF
TRBV6-5	.	TRBJ2-7	CASSYRPQGPTYEQYF
TRBV19	.	TRBJ2-7	CASSRQGTTGEQYF
TRBV27	.	TRBJ2-7	CASSRQYPYEQYF
TRBV5-1	.	TRBJ2-7	CARTRESYEQYF
TRBV4-2	.	TRBJ2-3	CASSHPFGGGETDTQYF
TRBV28	.	TRBJ2-2	CASSSGGVGELFF
TRBV15	.	TRBJ2-1	CATREGVNSYNEQFF
TRBV6-1	few	TRBJ2-2	CASSEEAGNTGELFF
TRBV21-1	once	TRBJ1-6	CASSSPGGHHTVPISPLHF
TRBV27	.	TRBJ1-2	CASSLSGISNYGYTF
TRBV10-1	.	TRBJ2-3	CASSEKVRGRTDTQYF
TRBV6-5	once	TRBJ2-5	CASTTDGNQETQYF